This T cell receptor (beta chain) derives from a study of shared clonotypes between healthy human individuals. Study at large: CD4 naive cells filled three plates per donor, CD4 memory three, CD8 naive two and CD8 memory one.

Whole-study results and caveats: Naive subsets usually exceeded memory subsets in estimated richness.

Sequencing was performed with immunoSEQ multiplex PCR; in TCRdb, only in-frame clones are kept and a portion is missing. The sample records some 2,500,000 clones, roughly 92% being singletons. Germline loops: CDR1 MNHEY, CDR2 SMNVEV (reference sequence). This CDR3 contains 14 residues. Trimming removed 4 bases from V and 6 bases from J; junction bases left unmatched: 7. This clone was seen just once. What it binds is not known. Each donor was a Caucasian adult residing in Nashville, Tennessee. The gene calls are TRBV27 and TRBJ2-7, with 9 nucleotides matching TRBD1. The sample was naive CD4+ T cells from PBMCs. Subset reported: CD45RA+ positively selected. The source is a man in his late teens or twenties in good health. Some clones in this sample may be carry-over from other donors' samples. CDR3 sequence: CASSSGQGIREQYF. The CDR3 DNA follows: TGTGCCAGCAGTTCGGGACAGGGAATTCGCGAGCAGTACTTC.